This passage covers 31 T cell receptor beta chains from one sample sequenced in a study of post-analysis software for immune sequencing data. Study-wide results and caveats: Controls had lower frequencies than patients of 4 or 5 TRBV segments, which included TRBV5-6, TRBV5-1 and TRBV20-1.

Antigens of these TCRs are unknown. Unique-molecular-identifier-tagged TCR beta cDNA libraries were used. TCRdb re-analysed the PCR reads in MiXCR, keeping a single row per CDR3 protein. This table has hundreds of thousands of distinct CDR3 sequences, around 27% appearing once. Sequencing was done on a sample of blood. These receptors were collected from a girl between 10 and 17 years old with multiple sclerosis.

This clonotype was seen only a few times. The chain has TRBV3-1 and TRBJ2-7, with D tentatively TRBD1 or TRBD2 (6 bases each). Looked up from germline, CDR1 is LGHDT and CDR2 is YNNKEL (reference sequence). The V gene lost 7 bases and the J gene lost 4 bases, with 14 bases spanning the gap. This CDR3 spans 13 amino acids. CDR3 sequence: CASNQRGAYEQYF. CDR3 bases: TGTGCCAGCAACCAGAGGGGGGCTTACGAGCAGTACTTC.

This clonotype was seen a few times. This chain links TRBV20-1 with TRBJ2-7; 11 positions agree with TRBD2. The V and J ends lost 4 bases and 2 bases, in that order; junction bases with no gene match: 7. This CDR3 region has 15 residues. The germline CDR1 and CDR2 sequences are DFQATT and SNEGSKA (reference sequence). The CDR3 sequence is CSATGLAGEPYEQYF. The CDR3 DNA is TGCAGTGCTACCGGACTAGCGGGTGAACCCTACGAGCAGTACTTC.

There are a few counts of this clonotype. CDR3 region: CATLPWATGGLGTDTQYF. CDR3 DNA: TGTGCCACCCTCCCGTGGGCTACAGGGGGCTTAGGCACAGATACGCAGTATTTT. The V call is TRBV24-1, the J call TRBJ2-3; 9 nucleotides line up with TRBD1. Trimming at V came to 9 bases and at J to 1 base, leaving 16 bases not matched to a gene. Germline CDR1 reads KGHDR; CDR2 reads SFDVKD. The CDR3 runs to 18 residues.

The chain carries TRBV24-1 and TRBJ2-4, with D unresolved. V dropped 4 bases and J dropped 0 bases, with 27 bases sitting between them. This CDR3 comprises 21 residues. CDR1 is KGHDR and CDR2 is SFDVKD in the germline V gene. The CDR3 DNA is TGTGCCACCAGTGAATTGCCCCATCCGGCAGGAAAGACACAAGCCAAAAACATTCAGTACTTC. Protein: CATSELPHPAGKTQAKNIQYF.

The CDR3 nucleotides are TGCAGTGCGAAAAGTCCCGTGAACACTGAAGCTTTCTTT. Protein: CSAKSPVNTEAFF. This chain joins TRBV20-1 and TRBJ1-1; D ambiguous. Germline V gene sequence: CDR1 DFQATT, CDR2 SNEGSKA (reference sequence). Trimming stripped 6 bases from V and 0 bases from J, with 11 bases between. This CDR3 spans 13 amino acids.

The chain combines TRBV20-1 with TRBJ1-6, with D maybe TRBD1 (6 bases). The CDR3 covers 16 residues. The germline V gene has CDR1 DFQATT and CDR2 SNEGSKA (reference sequence). Trimming removed 6 bases from V and 4 bases from J, with 19 bases in between. CDR3 sequence: CSALQGAGEYNSPLHF. CDR3 DNA: TGCAGTGCCCTACAAGGGGCAGGGGAATATAATTCACCCCTCCACTTT.

The sample holds many counts of this clonotype. V usage is TRBV7-9 and J usage is TRBJ2-5; 8 nucleotides agree with TRBD1. The V gene end was trimmed by 3 bases and the J gene end by 2 bases; junction bases not matched to a gene: 11. The germline CDR1 and CDR2 sequences are SEHNR and FQNEAQ (reference sequence). This CDR3 has 17 amino acids. The CDR3 nucleotides read TGTGCCAGCAGCTTGGGCAGGGGGCTCTACACTCAAGAGACCCAGTACTTC. Amino acids: CASSLGRGLYTQETQYF.

CDR3 in amino acids: CASSRGLAGVGEQFF. CDR3 coding DNA: TGTGCCAGCAGTAGAGGACTAGCGGGAGTAGGTGAGCAGTTCTTC. The V gene is TRBV6-5, the J gene TRBJ2-1; 13 bases line up with TRBD2. The V gene's germline CDR1 is MNHEY and CDR2 SVGAGI. The CDR3 is 15 residues long. With 5 bases clipped from V and 9 bases from J, the junction kept 7 bases outside the gene matches.

CDR3 DNA: TGCGCCAGCAGCTTGGGGCTAAAGGGGTCCCAAAACATTCAGTACTTC. Protein sequence: CASSLGLKGSQNIQYF. This sequence joins TRBV5-1 and TRBJ2-4; possible D gene TRBD1, 5 bases. Trimming stripped 0 bases from V and 5 bases from J, with 15 bases between. The CDR3 covers 16 residues. CDR1 is SGHRS and CDR2 is YFSETQ in the germline V gene.

A few counts support this clonotype. The chain uses TRBV28 and TRBJ2-1; TRBD2 is a possible D gene (5 bases). The CDR3 spans 16 residues. Germline lookup yields CDR1 MDHEN and CDR2 SYDVKM. V lost 5 bases to trimming and J lost 5 bases, with 19 bases between them. The CDR3 nucleotides read TGTGCCAGCAGTGGCCACGGGTTTCGAGCGGACAATGAGCAGTTCTTC. This sequence encodes CASSGHGFRADNEQFF.

This rearrangement joins TRBV15 to TRBJ1-4; 9 bases match TRBD1. The germline V gene has CDR1 LNHNV and CDR2 YYDKDF (reference sequence). The CDR3 length is 15 residues. Losses at the gene ends were 1 base for V and 8 bases for J; bases not matched to a gene: 5. DNA of the CDR3: TGTGCCACCAGCAGAGGGACAGGGGTAGAGGAAAAACTGTTTTTT. The encoded protein is CATSRGTGVEEKLFF.

The chain uses TRBV29-1 and TRBJ2-1, with 7 nucleotides matching TRBD1. Unmatched junction bases numbered 9, after V lost 1 base and J lost 6 bases. Germline values: CDR1 SQVTM, CDR2 ANQGSEA. CDR3 size: 15 residues. The CDR3 region has the DNA TGCAGCGTTGAAGTTTTAGAAGGGGGCGTCAATGAGCAGTTCTTC. It translates to CSVEVLEGGVNEQFF.

The chain joins TRBV28 to TRBJ1-5; possible D gene TRBD1, 6 bases. In germline, CDR1 is MDHEN, CDR2 SYDVKM. V was shortened by 3 bases and J by 5 bases, with 11 bases between the two germline ends. The CDR3 is made up of 14 amino acids. CDR3 DNA sequence: TGTGCCAGCAGTTTGTGGGGGGCGCATCAGCCCCAGCATTTT. The encoded protein is CASSLWGAHQPQHF.

The gene calls are TRBV6-2 or TRBV6-3 and TRBJ2-5; D is uncertain. This CDR3 is 12 amino acids long. Germline V gene data show CDR1 as MNHEY and CDR2 as SVGEGT. With 5 bases removed from V and 5 bases from J, the gap between germline ends came to 9 bases. Here the CDR3 reads CASSRDLETQYF. Written as DNA, the CDR3 is TGTGCCAGCAGTAGGGATCTGGAGACCCAGTACTTC.

This clonotype was found a few times. The chain links TRBV27 to TRBJ1-2; the D gene is possibly TRBD1 (6 bases). The ends were cut back, 5 bases at V and 0 bases at J, with 13 bases in the middle. Germline V lookup: CDR1 MNHEY, CDR2 SMNVEV (reference sequence). The CDR3 consists of 15 residues. CDR3 nucleotide sequence: TGTGCCAGCAGTCCCCCGGGGGGGCCTAACTATGGCTACACCTTC. This encodes CASSPPGGPNYGYTF.

The CDR3 nucleotides read TGTGCCAGCAGCTTAAGAGTCGCTGCTGAAGCTTTCTTT. Protein: CASSLRVAAEAFF. This chain connects TRBV7-2 to TRBJ1-1; D remains unclear. The CDR3 consists of 13 residues. The V end lost 2 bases, the J end lost 6 bases, and 10 bases lay between the germline ends. Germline CDR1 SGHTA, CDR2 FQGNSA.

The rearrangement links TRBV20-1 to TRBJ2-7, with D perhaps being TRBD1 or TRBD2 (5 bases each). Trimming took 6 bases from V and 3 from J, leaving 15 bases between them. CDR1 DFQATT and CDR2 SNEGSKA come from the germline V gene (reference sequence). The CDR3 extends over 13 amino acids. The CDR3 nucleotides are TGCAGTGCAGTCCGGGACGGGCTCTACGAGCAGTACTTC. Protein sequence: CSAVRDGLYEQYF.

The chain links TRBV12-3 or TRBV12-4 to TRBJ1-5; D possibly corresponds to TRBD1 (5 bases). This CDR3 has 15 amino acids. Trimming stripped 2 bases from V and 5 bases from J, with 13 bases between. The CDR3 region has the DNA TGTGCCAGCAGTTTAAGGGGAACAGGAGATCAGCCCCAGCATTTT. Residues: CASSLRGTGDQPQHF.

The chain is built from TRBV20-1 and TRBJ1-5; possibly TRBD1 for D (5 bases). Trimming pared 5 bases from V and 3 bases from J, leaving 14 bases between. This CDR3 contains 14 residues. Looked up from germline, CDR1 is DFQATT and CDR2 is SNEGSKA (reference sequence). CDR3 loop: CSAGGRNSNQPQHF. The CDR3 nucleotides are TGCAGTGCTGGGGGACGGAACTCCAATCAGCCCCAGCATTTT.

This clonotype occurred many times. The chain links TRBV7-9 to TRBJ2-3; 14 bases agree with TRBD2. Germline V gene data show CDR1 as SEHNR and CDR2 as FQNEAQ (reference sequence). V lost 7 bases and J lost 6; bases outside the gene matches: 12. The CDR3 contains 17 residues. The CDR3 DNA sequence: TGTGCCAGCATTCCTAAAGGGGGACTAGCGGGAGAGGATACGCAGTATTTT. The encoded protein is CASIPKGGLAGEDTQYF.

As concerns this clonotype: At one end, the junction sequence differs from germline, possibly due to a read error. The chain joins TRBV20-1 to TRBJ1-2; D possibly corresponds to TRBD1 (6 bases). Germline V lookup: CDR1 DFQATT, CDR2 SNEGSKA (reference sequence). The CDR3 covers 13 residues. The CDR3 region is CSAKGGAHYSYTF. CDR3 nucleotide sequence: TGCAGTGCTAAAGGGGGGGCCCACTATAGCTACACCTTC.

The J gene is TRBJ2-1, the V gene TRBV29-1, with 14 bases matching TRBD2. This CDR3 region has 14 residues. Germline loops: CDR1 SQVTM, CDR2 ANQGSEA. The V gene end was trimmed by 7 bases and the J gene end by 5 bases; junction bases not matched to a gene: 4. The CDR3 reads CSALGLAGDNEQFF. CDR3 sequence (DNA): TGCAGCGCCCTGGGACTAGCGGGAGACAATGAGCAGTTCTTC.

This sequence joins TRBV10-1 and TRBJ2-3; the D call may be TRBD1 or TRBD2 (5 bases each). Germline V gives CDR1 WNHNN, CDR2 SYGVQD (reference sequence). Trimming took 4 bases from V and 4 from J, leaving 12 bases between them. The CDR3 is 14 amino acids. The CDR3 loop reads CASSGGRGADTQYF. The CDR3 DNA reads TGCGCCAGCAGTGGGGGCCGGGGTGCAGATACGCAGTATTTT.

The sample holds many counts of this clonotype. The chain is built from TRBV29-1 and TRBJ2-7; D gene uncertain. This CDR3 spans 13 amino acids. Germline assignment: CDR1 SQVTM and CDR2 ANQGSEA. Between the trimmed V and J ends, which lost 5 bases and 2 bases, there was a span of 13 bases. CDR3 in amino acids: CSVSVSWTYEQYF. CDR3 nucleotide sequence: TGCAGCGTTTCAGTGTCATGGACCTACGAGCAGTACTTC.

This clonotype was seen more than once but under ten times. The gene calls are TRBV11-1 and TRBJ2-5; D possibly matches TRBD1 or TRBD2 (5 bases each). Germline assignment: CDR1 SGHAT and CDR2 FQDESV (reference sequence). Trimming shortened V by 7 bases and J by 4 bases, and 16 bases separated the two germline ends. CDR3 length equals 14 residues. CDR3 in DNA: TGTGCCAGCACCCTGGGGCTAGCCGCAGAGACCCAGTACTTC. This encodes CASTLGLAAETQYF.

This sequence joins TRBV29-1 and TRBJ1-2; 8 bases fit TRBD1. The V gene's germline CDR1 is SQVTM and CDR2 ANQGSEA. The trim removed 5 bases at V and 4 bases at J, leaving 6 bases unmatched. This CDR3 spans 13 amino acids. CDR3 in DNA: TGCAGCGTTCCAAGACAGGGGATCTATGGCTACACCTTC. Encoded protein: CSVPRQGIYGYTF.

This sequence joins TRBV2 and TRBJ2-1; D ambiguous. Trimming shortened V by 6 bases and J by 4 bases, and 25 bases separated the two germline ends. The CDR3 extends over 18 amino acids. The germline gives CDR1 SNHLY, CDR2 FYNNEI. The CDR3, as DNA: TGTGCCAGCAGCGTCCCAAATACCTGGTCCTCGCATTACAATGAGCAGTTCTTC. Translating gives CASSVPNTWSSHYNEQFF. The full variable domain, in which reference TRBV2 and TRBJ2-1 provide the parts outside the CDR3, is EPEVTQTPSHQVTQMGQEVILRCVPISNHLYFYWYRQILGQKVEFLVSFYNNEISEKSEIFDDQFSVERPDGSNFTLKIRSTKLEDSAMYFCASSVPNTWSSHYNEQFFGPGTRLTVL.

This clonotype was counted at least ten times. The CDR3 protein is CASSPNTTAGEQYF. DNA for the CDR3: TGTGCCAGCAGTCCAAATACTACCGCGGGCGAGCAGTACTTC. The chain uses TRBV12-3 or TRBV12-4 and TRBJ2-7, with D possibly being TRBD2 (5 bases). The CDR3 spans 14 residues. V shed 5 bases and J shed 6 bases, with 17 bases lying between them.

Written as DNA, the CDR3 is TGTGCCATCAGTGAGTCGAGTGTCGGCAGGGGCGCGGGGCCCCAGCATTTT. This encodes CAISESSVGRGAGPQHF. The chain uses TRBV10-3 and TRBJ1-5; the D gene is possibly TRBD1 (6 bases). The CDR3 runs to 17 residues. V gave up 0 bases and J gave up 9 bases, with 21 bases separating them. The germline V gene encodes CDR1 ENHRY and CDR2 SYGVKD.

This clonotype was picked up a small number of times. The chain recombines TRBV7-2 with TRBJ2-1; TRBD2 matches 8 bases. In germline, CDR1 is SGHTA, CDR2 FQGNSA. This CDR3 region has 14 residues. V was pared by 4 bases and J by 7 bases, with 6 bases of the junction left unmatched. This CDR3 is CASSSAGEWNEQFF. CDR3 nucleotide sequence: TGTGCCAGCAGCTCAGCGGGAGAATGGAATGAGCAGTTCTTC.

This clonotype has more than one count but fewer than ten. The chain links TRBV28 to TRBJ1-2; D gene uncertain. V lost 7 bases and J lost 2, with 14 bases in between. Germline V gene data show CDR1 as MDHEN and CDR2 as SYDVKM. This CDR3 has 14 residues. CDR3: CASTPGPLNYGYTF. In nucleotides, the CDR3 is TGTGCCAGCACCCCTGGCCCACTAAACTATGGCTACACCTTC.